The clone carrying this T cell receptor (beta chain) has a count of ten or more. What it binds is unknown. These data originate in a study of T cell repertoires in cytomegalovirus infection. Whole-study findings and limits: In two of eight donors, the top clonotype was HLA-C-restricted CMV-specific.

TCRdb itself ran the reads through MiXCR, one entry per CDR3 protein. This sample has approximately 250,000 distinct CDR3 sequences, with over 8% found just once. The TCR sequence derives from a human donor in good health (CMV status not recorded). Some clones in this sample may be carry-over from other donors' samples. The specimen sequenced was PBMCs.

The CDR3 DNA sequence: TGTGCCAGCAGCTTGGACGGGACAAATGGGGCTGAAGCTTTCTTT. Protein: CASSLDGTNGAEAFF. The genes are TRBV7-8 and TRBJ1-1, with D possibly TRBD1 on 6 matching bases. This CDR3 region has 15 residues. Per germline, CDR1 SGHVS and CDR2 FQNEAQ. Deletions cut 3 bases from V and 6 bases from J, with 17 bases between.